These T cell receptor beta chains were read from a single sample in a study of cytomegalovirus exposure and HLA in healthy donors. The repertoire was sequenced with immunoSEQ multiplex PCR; TCRdb's copy has only in-frame clones and lacks some. This table holds some 140,000 clones, 65% to 85% found once. Specimen: PBMCs. The origin of the receptors is a young woman in good health and CMV-seronegative. Each CDR3 is given with its conserved first and last residue. D genes are given only for firm matches. Some rows have no size entry. The others give once, few or many, or a class for an expanded clone.

d_gene: TRBD2; abundance: -; j_gene: TRBJ2-7; v_gene: TRBV7-2; CDR3aa: CASSSSGTVNEQYF; CDR3nt: TGTGCCAGCAGCTCTAGCGGGACAGTCAACGAGCAGTACTTC
d_gene: TRBD1; abundance: -; j_gene: TRBJ1-2; v_gene: TRBV7-9; CDR3aa: CASSLGGQGPGYTF; CDR3nt: TGTGCCAGCAGCTTAGGGGGACAGGGACCTGGCTACACCTTC
d_gene: TRBD1; abundance: -; j_gene: TRBJ1-4; v_gene: TRBV5-1; CDR3aa: CASSSGQGWEKLFF; CDR3nt: TGCGCCAGCAGCTCGGGACAGGGATGGGAAAAACTGTTTTTT
d_gene: -; abundance: -; j_gene: TRBJ2-7; v_gene: TRBV19; CDR3aa: CASSIQHSRTAARLLSF; CDR3nt: TGTGCCAGTAGTATACAGCACTCACGGACAGCGGCCCGCCTCCTTTCTTTC
d_gene: TRBD2; abundance: -; j_gene: TRBJ2-7; v_gene: TRBV30; CDR3aa: CAWSVRSREGPGGEQYF; CDR3nt: TGTGCCTGGAGTGTTAGGTCGCGGGAGGGGCCAGGAGGGGAGCAGTACTTC
d_gene: TRBD1; abundance: -; j_gene: TRBJ1-4; v_gene: TRBV5-5; CDR3aa: CASSTDRPNEKLFF; CDR3nt: TGTGCCAGCAGCACGGACAGGCCTAATGAAAAACTGTTTTTT
d_gene: TRBD1; abundance: few; j_gene: TRBJ1-1; v_gene: TRBV19; CDR3aa: CASAQGTGYNTEAFF; CDR3nt: TGTGCCAGCGCCCAGGGGACAGGGTACAACACTGAAGCTTTCTTT
d_gene: TRBD2; abundance: -; j_gene: TRBJ2-7; v_gene: TRBV5-1; CDR3aa: CASSVGTSGTSFYEQYF; CDR3nt: TGCGCCAGCAGCGTGGGGACTAGCGGGACCTCATTCTACGAGCAGTACTTC
d_gene: -; abundance: -; j_gene: TRBJ1-5; v_gene: TRBV15; CDR3aa: CATSSQFLNSNQPQHF; CDR3nt: TGTGCCACCAGCAGTCAGTTCTTGAATAGCAATCAGCCCCAGCATTTT
d_gene: -; abundance: -; j_gene: TRBJ1-3; v_gene: TRBV30; CDR3aa: CAWSSTTTSGNTIYF; CDR3nt: TGTGCCTGGAGTTCCACAACTACTTCTGGAAACACCATATATTTT
d_gene: -; abundance: few; j_gene: TRBJ1-1; v_gene: TRBV4-1; CDR3aa: CASSQVRGWMNTEAFF; CDR3nt: TGCGCCAGCAGCCAAGTCCGGGGATGGATGAACACTGAAGCTTTCTTT
d_gene: -; abundance: -; j_gene: TRBJ2-5; v_gene: TRBV5-1; CDR3aa: CASSLGIGGRETQYF; CDR3nt: TGCGCCAGCAGCTTGGGCATAGGGGGTAGGGAGACCCAGTACTTC
d_gene: TRBD1; abundance: -; j_gene: TRBJ1-5; v_gene: TRBV6-5; CDR3aa: CASSKDRARGWPQHF; CDR3nt: TGTGCCAGCAGTAAGGACAGGGCCCGGGGCTGGCCCCAGCATTTT
d_gene: TRBD1; abundance: medium-sized; j_gene: TRBJ1-3; v_gene: TRBV19; CDR3aa: CASRPGTGGNTIYF; CDR3nt: TGTGCCAGTAGACCCGGGACAGGAGGAAACACCATATATTTT
d_gene: -; abundance: once; j_gene: TRBJ1-5; v_gene: TRBV19; CDR3aa: CASRTRGGQPQHF; CDR3nt: TGTGCCAGTAGGACCCGCGGGGGTCAGCCCCAGCATTTT
d_gene: TRBD1; abundance: -; j_gene: TRBJ1-4; v_gene: TRBV27; CDR3aa: CASSLRQGSGEKLFF; CDR3nt: TGTGCCAGCAGTCTAAGACAGGGAAGCGGTGAAAAACTGTTTTTT
d_gene: -; abundance: few; j_gene: TRBJ1-4; v_gene: TRBV29-1; CDR3aa: CSVGALNEKLFF; CDR3nt: TGCAGCGTTGGCGCTCTGAATGAAAAACTGTTTTTT
d_gene: TRBD2; abundance: -; j_gene: TRBJ2-7; v_gene: TRBV2; CDR3aa: CASSGSGRSYEQYF; CDR3nt: TGTGCCAGCAGCGGTAGCGGGCGTTCCTACGAGCAGTACTTC
d_gene: -; abundance: -; j_gene: TRBJ1-4; v_gene: TRBV7-8; CDR3aa: CASSLTKGQLKTEKLFF; CDR3nt: TGTGCCAGCAGCCTTACCAAGGGGCAACTAAAAACTGAAAAACTGTTTTTT
d_gene: TRBD2; abundance: -; j_gene: TRBJ2-2; v_gene: TRBV10-3; CDR3aa: CAISESGGSGDTGELFF; CDR3nt: TGTGCCATCAGTGAGTCAGGCGGGAGCGGGGACACCGGGGAGCTGTTTTTT
d_gene: -; abundance: -; j_gene: TRBJ1-1; v_gene: TRBV6-1; CDR3aa: CASRRASSSAEAFF; CDR3nt: TGTGCCAGCCGAAGGGCTAGCTCAAGCGCTGAAGCTTTCTTT
d_gene: -; abundance: -; j_gene: TRBJ2-7; v_gene: TRBV2; CDR3aa: CASSIMIFRDNANEQYF; CDR3nt: TGTGCCAGCAGTATAATGATTTTCCGGGACAATGCGAACGAGCAGTACTTC
d_gene: -; abundance: -; j_gene: TRBJ2-5; v_gene: TRBV6-5; CDR3aa: CASSYSLSGRETQYF; CDR3nt: TGTGCCAGCAGTTACTCCTTAAGTGGGAGAGAGACCCAGTACTTC
d_gene: -; abundance: -; j_gene: TRBJ1-1; v_gene: TRBV4-2; CDR3aa: CASSPPVGGAKNTEAFF; CDR3nt: TGTGCCAGCAGCCCCCCGGTGGGGGGGGCTAAGAACACTGAAGCTTTCTTT
d_gene: -; abundance: -; j_gene: TRBJ2-1; v_gene: TRBV15; CDR3aa: CATRRRPPDNEQFF; CDR3nt: TGTGCCACCAGGCGGCGGCCCCCCGACAATGAGCAGTTCTTC
d_gene: TRBD2; abundance: -; j_gene: TRBJ2-2; v_gene: TRBV12-5; CDR3aa: CASGGGLAGGELFF; CDR3nt: TGTGCTAGTGGTGGGGGACTAGCGGGAGGGGAGCTGTTTTTT
d_gene: TRBD2; abundance: -; j_gene: TRBJ2-1; v_gene: TRBV5-6; CDR3aa: CASSSTSGNEQFF; CDR3nt: TGTGCCAGCAGCTCGACTAGCGGCAATGAGCAGTTCTTC
d_gene: TRBD2; abundance: -; j_gene: TRBJ2-3; v_gene: TRBV5-6; CDR3aa: CASSLRTSGVTDTQYF; CDR3nt: TGTGCCAGCAGCCTCCGGACTAGCGGGGTCACAGATACGCAGTATTTT
d_gene: TRBD2; abundance: once; j_gene: TRBJ2-7; v_gene: TRBV5-1; CDR3aa: CASSLVRGYDPYEQYF; CDR3nt: TGCGCCAGCAGCTTGGTGCGGGGGTATGACCCCTACGAGCAGTACTTC
d_gene: -; abundance: -; j_gene: TRBJ2-2; v_gene: TRBV29-1; CDR3aa: CSVAASRPGELFF; CDR3nt: TGCAGCGTTGCGGCTAGCCGGCCCGGGGAGCTGTTTTTT
d_gene: -; abundance: -; j_gene: TRBJ2-7; v_gene: TRBV15; CDR3aa: CATSRAGVGGPEQYF; CDR3nt: TGTGCCACCAGCAGAGCGGGGGTAGGTGGCCCAGAGCAGTACTTC
d_gene: -; abundance: many; j_gene: TRBJ2-3; v_gene: TRBV11-2; CDR3aa: CASSSSVDTQYF; CDR3nt: TGTGCCAGCAGCTCTTCTGTGGATACGCAGTATTTT
d_gene: -; abundance: -; j_gene: TRBJ1-3; v_gene: TRBV4-1; CDR3aa: CASSHSPGGVGDTIYF; CDR3nt: TGCGCCAGCAGCCATTCCCCGGGAGGGGTTGGGGACACCATATATTTT
d_gene: TRBD2; abundance: few; j_gene: TRBJ2-2; v_gene: TRBV5-1; CDR3aa: CASSTPSGTGELFF; CDR3nt: TGCGCCAGCAGCACCCCTAGCGGGACCGGGGAGCTGTTTTTT
d_gene: TRBD1; abundance: -; j_gene: TRBJ1-2; v_gene: TRBV6-1; CDR3aa: CASSVQGNYGYTF; CDR3nt: TGTGCCAGCAGCGTACAGGGGAACTATGGCTACACCTTC
d_gene: -; abundance: -; j_gene: TRBJ2-7; v_gene: TRBV7-2; CDR3aa: CASSSITLRDSPPEQYF; CDR3nt: TGTGCCAGCAGCTCTATCACCCTCCGGGACTCCCCCCCCGAGCAGTACTTC
d_gene: TRBD2; abundance: -; j_gene: TRBJ2-5; v_gene: TRBV5-1; CDR3aa: CASSLELAGFEEETQYF; CDR3nt: TGCGCCAGCAGCTTGGAACTAGCGGGGTTTGAGGAAGAGACCCAGTACTTC